These 11 T cell receptor beta chains were sequenced from one sample in a study of T cell responses to AZD1222 COVID-19 vaccine. Profiling relied on immunoSEQ multiplex PCR, and the TCRdb table lists in-frame clones only, not all of them. The data hold 75,000 to 90,000 clones, with approximately 85% observed a single time. The sequences come from peripheral blood, collected on day 0 of AZD1222 vaccination. The receptors stem from an adult in good health.

This chain connects TRBV5-4 to TRBJ1-1, with 7 bases matching TRBD1. V gave up 4 bases and J gave up 2 bases; unmatched junction bases: 2. The CDR3 extends over 13 amino acids. CDR1 SGHNT and CDR2 YYREEE come from the germline V gene (reference sequence). CDR3 loop: CASSRDRNTEAFF. CDR3 bases: TGTGCCAGCAGCAGGGACAGAAACACTGAAGCTTTCTTT.

This sequence joins TRBV5-1 and TRBJ2-5; 11 bases match TRBD2. CDR1 and CDR2 (germline): SGHRS, YFSETQ. This CDR3 is built from 16 residues. Unmatched junction bases numbered 8, after V lost 3 bases and J lost 4 bases. Here the CDR3 reads CASSSLLAGGPETQYF. The CDR3 DNA reads TGCGCCAGCAGCTCGCTTTTAGCGGGGGGGCCAGAGACCCAGTACTTC.

With regard to this clone: The junction does not match germline at one end; this may be a read error. The chain links TRBV19 to TRBJ2-1, with 7 bases that match TRBD1. The CDR3 spans 13 residues. CDR1 and CDR2 (germline): LNHDA, SQIVND (reference sequence). CDR3 sequence reads: CASSMGPGQWEIF. The CDR3 DNA sequence: TGTGCCAGTAGTATGGGGCCGGGACAGTGGGAAATCTTC.

The gene calls are TRBV5-1 and TRBJ2-1; tentatively, D is TRBD1 (5 bases). Germline V lookup: CDR1 SGHRS, CDR2 YFSETQ. The CDR3 length is 15 residues. V gave up 4 bases and J gave up 0 bases, with 11 bases separating them. The CDR3 loop is CASSMTAPSYNEQFF. The CDR3 nucleotides read TGCGCCAGCAGCATGACAGCGCCCTCCTACAATGAGCAGTTCTTC.

This sequence joins TRBV7-9 and TRBJ2-5, with no clear D. V was pared by 2 bases and J by 4 bases, with 5 bases between. The germline V gene has CDR1 SEHNR and CDR2 FQNEAQ (reference sequence). This CDR3 region has 12 residues. The CDR3 is CASSLITETQYF. In DNA form, the CDR3 reads TGTGCCAGCAGCTTAATCACAGAGACCCAGTACTTC.

This clone was counted once. This rearrangement joins TRBV27 to TRBJ1-1, with D uncertain. The CDR3 extends over 14 amino acids. Germline CDR1 is MNHEY and CDR2 is SMNVEV (reference sequence). Deletions cut 4 bases from V and 1 base from J, with 10 bases between. The CDR3, as DNA: TGTGCCAGCAGTTCCCGTGATGGGAACACTGAAGCTTTCTTT. Translated, it gives CASSSRDGNTEAFF.

The genes are TRBV11-2 and TRBJ2-7; the D call may be TRBD1 or TRBD2 (6 bases each). The germline V gene has CDR1 SGHAT and CDR2 FQNNGV. This CDR3 is 13 amino acids long. Trimming removed 5 bases at V and 5 bases at J, with 13 bases between. The CDR3 nucleotides are TGTGCCAGCAGCCGCGGAGGGGGGAACGAGCAGTACTTC. It specifies CASSRGGGNEQYF.

The V gene is TRBV20-1, the J gene TRBJ1-1; possibly TRBD1 for D (5 bases). Trimming removed 3 bases at V and 1 base at J, with 18 bases between. The CDR3 extends over 16 amino acids. The germline gives CDR1 DFQATT, CDR2 SNEGSKA (reference sequence). The CDR3 reads CSASLGARMENTEAFF. The CDR3 nucleotides are TGCAGTGCTAGTCTTGGGGCGCGAATGGAGAACACTGAAGCTTTCTTT.

V and J are TRBV5-4 and TRBJ2-5; 11 bases are a match to TRBD2. Unmatched junction bases numbered 4, after V lost 1 base and J lost 2 bases. The CDR3 covers 16 residues. CDR1 and CDR2 (germline): SGHNT, YYREEE (reference sequence). CDR3 sequence (DNA): TGTGCCAGCAGCTTGAGTCTAGCGGGGGGACAAGAGACCCAGTACTTC. The encoded protein is CASSLSLAGGQETQYF.

The gene calls are TRBV28 and TRBJ1-5, with D uncertain. V was cut by 6 bases and J by 4 bases, with 16 bases left in between. The germline V gene encodes CDR1 MDHEN and CDR2 SYDVKM. The CDR3 sequence is 15 residues long. The CDR3: CASRSNMNGNQPQHF. The DNA of the CDR3 is TGTGCCAGCAGGTCCAATATGAACGGGAATCAGCCCCAGCATTTT.

The chain is built from TRBV7-2 and TRBJ1-1, with unresolved D. V shed 5 bases and J shed 1 base, with 11 bases lying between them. Germline V gene lookup returns CDR1 SGHTA and CDR2 FQGNSA. The CDR3 consists of 14 residues. The CDR3 nucleotides are TGTGCCAGCAGCCGTGGGTCCCGGAACACTGAAGCTTTCTTT. Translating gives CASSRGSRNTEAFF.